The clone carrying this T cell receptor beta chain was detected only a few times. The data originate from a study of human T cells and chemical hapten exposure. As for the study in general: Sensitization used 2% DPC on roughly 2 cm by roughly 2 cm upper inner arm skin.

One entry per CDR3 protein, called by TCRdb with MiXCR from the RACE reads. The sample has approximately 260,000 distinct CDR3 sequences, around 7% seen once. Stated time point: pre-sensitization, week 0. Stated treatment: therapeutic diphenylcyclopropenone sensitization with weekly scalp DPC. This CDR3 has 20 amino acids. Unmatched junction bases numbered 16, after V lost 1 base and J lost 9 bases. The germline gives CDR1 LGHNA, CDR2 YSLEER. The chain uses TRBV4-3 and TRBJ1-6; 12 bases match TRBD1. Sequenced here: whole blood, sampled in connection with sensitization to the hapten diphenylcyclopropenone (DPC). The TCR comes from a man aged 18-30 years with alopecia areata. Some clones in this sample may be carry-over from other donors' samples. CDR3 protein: CASSQVDPGTGGPRGSPLHF. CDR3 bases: TGCGCCAGCAGCCAAGTCGACCCCGGGACAGGGGGCCCTCGGGGTTCACCCCTCCACTTT.